The present T cell receptor (beta chain) was sequenced within a study of cytomegalovirus exposure and HLA in healthy donors. Study observations and caveats: The study recorded 150 to 200 TCR beta chains that were cytomegalovirus-associated.

It was with 60 Vbeta and 13 Jbeta primers that the PCR ran. Method: immunoSEQ multiplex PCR; TCRdb's copy keeps in-frame clones and lacks some. The repertoire holds about 140,000 clones, with approximately 65% as singletons. For this clone: Its specificity is not known.

The source is a woman between 55 and 75 years old in good health and CMV-seronegative. The sample comprised PBMCs.

CDR3 DNA sequence: TGTGCCAGCAGCGTAGGCGTCGGGGGGGATCCCTATGGCTACACCTTC. This sequence encodes CASSVGVGGDPYGYTF. The rearrangement links TRBV9 to TRBJ1-2, with D perhaps TRBD1 (5 bases). V was pared by 0 bases and J by 4 bases, with 16 bases between. Germline V gives CDR1 SGDLS, CDR2 YYNGEE. This CDR3 has 16 residues.